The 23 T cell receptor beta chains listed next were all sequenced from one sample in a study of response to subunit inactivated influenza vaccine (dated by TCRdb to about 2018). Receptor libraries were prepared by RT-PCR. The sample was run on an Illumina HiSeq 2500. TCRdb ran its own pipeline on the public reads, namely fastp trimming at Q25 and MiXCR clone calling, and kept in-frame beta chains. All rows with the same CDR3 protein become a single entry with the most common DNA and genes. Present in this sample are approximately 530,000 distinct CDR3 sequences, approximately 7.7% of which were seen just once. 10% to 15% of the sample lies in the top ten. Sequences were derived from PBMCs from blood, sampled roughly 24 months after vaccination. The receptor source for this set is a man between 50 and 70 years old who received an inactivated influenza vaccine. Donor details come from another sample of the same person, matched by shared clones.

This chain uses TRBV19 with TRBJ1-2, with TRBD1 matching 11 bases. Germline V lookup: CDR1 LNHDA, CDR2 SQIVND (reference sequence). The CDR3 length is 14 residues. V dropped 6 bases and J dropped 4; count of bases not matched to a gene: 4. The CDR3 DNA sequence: TGTGCCAGTAGCGGACAGGGGGCACTCTATGGCTACACCTTC. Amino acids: CASSGQGALYGYTF.

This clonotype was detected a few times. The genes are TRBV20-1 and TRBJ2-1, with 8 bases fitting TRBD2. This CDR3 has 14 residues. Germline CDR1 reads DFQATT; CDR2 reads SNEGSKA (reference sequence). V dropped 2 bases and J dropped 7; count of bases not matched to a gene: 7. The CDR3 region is CSARQREFSNEQFF. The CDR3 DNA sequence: TGCAGTGCTAGACAGCGGGAGTTCTCGAATGAGCAGTTCTTC.

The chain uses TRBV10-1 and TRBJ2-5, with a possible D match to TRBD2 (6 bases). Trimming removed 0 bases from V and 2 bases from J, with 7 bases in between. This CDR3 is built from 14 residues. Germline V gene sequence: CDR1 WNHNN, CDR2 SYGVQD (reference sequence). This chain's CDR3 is CASSESGGQETQYF. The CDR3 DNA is TGCGCCAGCAGTGAGTCGGGGGGACAAGAGACCCAGTACTTC.

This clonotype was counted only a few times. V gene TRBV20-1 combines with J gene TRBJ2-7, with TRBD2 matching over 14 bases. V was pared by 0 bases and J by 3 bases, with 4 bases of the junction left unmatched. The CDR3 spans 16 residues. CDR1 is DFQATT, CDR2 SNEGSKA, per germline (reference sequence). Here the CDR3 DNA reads TGCAGTGCTAGAGACCAGGGGACTAGCGGGGGCTACGAGCAGTACTTC. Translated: CSARDQGTSGGYEQYF.

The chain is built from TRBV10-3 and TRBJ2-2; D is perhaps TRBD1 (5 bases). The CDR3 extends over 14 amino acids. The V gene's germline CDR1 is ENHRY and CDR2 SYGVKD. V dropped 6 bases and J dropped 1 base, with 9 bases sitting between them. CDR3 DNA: TGTGCCATCAGGGGGCTGCGGAACACCGGGGAGCTGTTTTTT. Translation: CAIRGLRNTGELFF.

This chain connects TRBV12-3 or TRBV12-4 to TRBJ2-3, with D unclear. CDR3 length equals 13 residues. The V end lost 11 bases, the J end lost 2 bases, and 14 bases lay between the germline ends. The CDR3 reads CASKGGLTDTQYF. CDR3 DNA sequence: TGTGCCTCCAAGGGCGGCCTCACAGATACGCAGTATTTT.

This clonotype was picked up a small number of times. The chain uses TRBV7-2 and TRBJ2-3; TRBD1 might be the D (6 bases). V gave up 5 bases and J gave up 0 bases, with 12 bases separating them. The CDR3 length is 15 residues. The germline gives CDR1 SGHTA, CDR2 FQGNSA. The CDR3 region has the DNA TGTGCCAGCAGCCGACAGGTCTCTAGCACAGATACGCAGTATTTT. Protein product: CASSRQVSSTDTQYF.

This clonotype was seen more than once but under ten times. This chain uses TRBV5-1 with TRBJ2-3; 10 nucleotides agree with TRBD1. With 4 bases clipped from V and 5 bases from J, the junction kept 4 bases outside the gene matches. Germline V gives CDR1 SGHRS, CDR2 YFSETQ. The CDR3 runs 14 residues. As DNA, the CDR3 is TGCGCCAGCAGCCCGACAGGGGGCAAAGATACGCAGTATTTT. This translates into CASSPTGGKDTQYF.

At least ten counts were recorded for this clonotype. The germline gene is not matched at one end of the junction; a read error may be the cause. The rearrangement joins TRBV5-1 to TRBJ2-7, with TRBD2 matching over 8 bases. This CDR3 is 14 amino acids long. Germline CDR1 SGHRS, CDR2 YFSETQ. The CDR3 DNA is TGTGCCAGCAGCTTAGAAGGGACTAGCTACGAGCAGTACTTC. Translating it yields CASSLEGTSYEQYF.

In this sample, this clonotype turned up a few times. The CDR3 DNA sequence: TGTGCCGATCGGGGGAGCCTCAATTCACCCCTCCACTTT. Protein: CADRGSLNSPLHF. This chain joins TRBV10-3 and TRBJ1-6, with D possibly being TRBD1 (5 bases). Trimming cost V 11 bases and J 7 bases, with 15 bases left between them. Per germline, CDR1 ENHRY and CDR2 SYGVKD. This CDR3 comprises 13 residues.

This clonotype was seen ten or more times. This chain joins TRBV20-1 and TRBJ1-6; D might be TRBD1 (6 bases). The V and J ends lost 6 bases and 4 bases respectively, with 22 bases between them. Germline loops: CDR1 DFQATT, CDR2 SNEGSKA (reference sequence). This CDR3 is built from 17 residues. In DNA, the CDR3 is TGCAGTGCCGCGGAAAGTACAGGGATTTCGTATAATTCACCCCTCCACTTT. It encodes CSAAESTGISYNSPLHF.

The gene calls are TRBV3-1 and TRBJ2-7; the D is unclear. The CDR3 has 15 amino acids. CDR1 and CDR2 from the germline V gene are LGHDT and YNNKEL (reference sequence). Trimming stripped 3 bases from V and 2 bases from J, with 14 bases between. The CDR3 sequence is CASSQQAPFTYEQYF. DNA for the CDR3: TGTGCCAGCAGCCAGCAGGCGCCTTTTACCTACGAGCAGTACTTC.

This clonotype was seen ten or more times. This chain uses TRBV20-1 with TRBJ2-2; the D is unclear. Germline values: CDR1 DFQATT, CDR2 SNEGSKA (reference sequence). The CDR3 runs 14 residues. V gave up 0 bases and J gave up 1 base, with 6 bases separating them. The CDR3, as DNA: TGCAGTGCTAGAGATATCGGGAACACCGGGGAGCTGTTTTTT. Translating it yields CSARDIGNTGELFF.

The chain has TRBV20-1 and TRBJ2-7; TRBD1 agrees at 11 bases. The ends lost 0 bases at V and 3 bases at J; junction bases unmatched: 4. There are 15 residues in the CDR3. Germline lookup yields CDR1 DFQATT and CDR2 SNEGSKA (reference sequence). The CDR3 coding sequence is TGCAGTGCTAGAGACCGGGACAGGGGGGTCTACGAGCAGTACTTC. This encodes CSARDRDRGVYEQYF.

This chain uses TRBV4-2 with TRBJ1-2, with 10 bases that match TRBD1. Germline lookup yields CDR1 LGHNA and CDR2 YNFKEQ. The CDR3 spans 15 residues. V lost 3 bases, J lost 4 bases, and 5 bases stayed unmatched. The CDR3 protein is CASSQERTGGYGYTF. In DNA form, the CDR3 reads TGTGCCAGCAGCCAGGAAAGGACAGGGGGCTATGGCTACACCTTC.

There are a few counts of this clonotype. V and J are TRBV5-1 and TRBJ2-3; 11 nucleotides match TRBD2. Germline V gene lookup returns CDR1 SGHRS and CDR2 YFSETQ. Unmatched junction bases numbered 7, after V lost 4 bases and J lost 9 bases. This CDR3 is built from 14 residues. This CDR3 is CASSLGSSGGTQYF. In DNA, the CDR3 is TGCGCCAGCAGCCTGGGGTCTAGCGGGGGGACGCAGTATTTT.

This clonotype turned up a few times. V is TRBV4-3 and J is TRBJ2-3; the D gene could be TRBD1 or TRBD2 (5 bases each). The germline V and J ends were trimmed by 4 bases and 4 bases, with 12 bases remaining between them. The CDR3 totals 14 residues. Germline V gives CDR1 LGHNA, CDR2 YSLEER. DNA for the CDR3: TGCGCCAGCAGCCCAGGGACCTACGCAGATACGCAGTATTTT. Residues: CASSPGTYADTQYF.

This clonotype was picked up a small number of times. In DNA form, the CDR3 reads TGCAGTGCTAGAGGACAGACAGGGGGTTACTACGAGCAGTACTTC. Encoded protein: CSARGQTGGYYEQYF. This chain uses TRBV20-1 with TRBJ2-7; 9 bases fit TRBD1. This CDR3 region has 15 residues. From germline, CDR1 is DFQATT and CDR2 SNEGSKA (reference sequence). The V gene end was trimmed by 1 base and the J gene end by 3 bases; junction bases not matched to a gene: 7.

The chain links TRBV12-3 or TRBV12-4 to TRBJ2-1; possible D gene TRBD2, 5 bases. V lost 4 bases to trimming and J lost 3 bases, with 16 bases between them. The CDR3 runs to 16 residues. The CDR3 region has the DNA TGTGCCAGCAGTTCCCCCCGGACTCGGAACTACAATGAGCAGTTCTTC. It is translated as CASSSPRTRNYNEQFF.

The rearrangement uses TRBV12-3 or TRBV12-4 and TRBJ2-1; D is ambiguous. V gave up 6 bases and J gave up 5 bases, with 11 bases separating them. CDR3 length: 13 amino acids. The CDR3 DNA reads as TGTGCCAGCAGACCTACTACGAACAATGAGCAGTTCTTC. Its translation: CASRPTTNNEQFF.

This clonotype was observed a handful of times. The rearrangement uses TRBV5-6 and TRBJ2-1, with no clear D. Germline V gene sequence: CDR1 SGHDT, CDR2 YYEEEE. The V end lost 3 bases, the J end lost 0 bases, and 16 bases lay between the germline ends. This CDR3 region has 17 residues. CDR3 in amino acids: CASSSSLQRLSYNEQFF. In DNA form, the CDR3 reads TGTGCCAGCAGCTCCAGCTTACAGCGTCTCTCCTACAATGAGCAGTTCTTC.

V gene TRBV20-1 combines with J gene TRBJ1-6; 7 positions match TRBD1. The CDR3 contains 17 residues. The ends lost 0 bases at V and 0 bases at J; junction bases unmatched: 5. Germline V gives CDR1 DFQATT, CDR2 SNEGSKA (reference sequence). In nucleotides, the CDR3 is TGCAGTGCTAGAGACGACAGGGAGGACTCCTATAATTCACCCCTCCACTTT. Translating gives CSARDDREDSYNSPLHF.

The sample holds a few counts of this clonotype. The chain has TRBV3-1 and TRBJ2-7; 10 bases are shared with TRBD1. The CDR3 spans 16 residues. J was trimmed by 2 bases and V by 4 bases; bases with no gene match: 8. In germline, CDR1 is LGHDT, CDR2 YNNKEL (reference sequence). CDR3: CASSRVSTGGTYEQYF. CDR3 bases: TGTGCCAGCAGCCGTGTCTCGACAGGGGGCACCTACGAGCAGTACTTC.